The 21 T cell receptor beta chains below come from one sample, sequenced in a study of low-dose radiotherapy and immunotherapy resistance in tumors. Alpha- and beta-chain coverage of first-strand cDNA came from TRAV- and TRBV-specific primers. Both a constant-region primer and a V-primer adapter served to amplify TCRs across 15 to 20 PCR cycles. TCRdb redid the calling of the reads with MiXCR, one entry per CDR3 protein. The table has 80,000 or so distinct CDR3 sequences, 15% to 20% seen once. The time point here: after trial treatment. Treatment defined: LDRT plus nivolumab, ipilimumab, low-dose cyclophosphamide and aspirin (RACIN trial). Material: PBMCs, obtained after low-dose radiotherapy plus immunotherapy. All receptors derive from a male donor with prostate cancer.

This clonotype has only a few counts. The chain carries TRBV30 and TRBJ1-1; a possible D gene is TRBD1 (6 bases). From germline, CDR1 is GTSNPN and CDR2 SVGIG (reference sequence). This CDR3 contains 13 residues. The germline V and J ends were trimmed by 4 bases and 7 bases, with 16 bases remaining between them. Here the CDR3 reads CAWKAGAPSEAFF. The CDR3, as DNA: TGTGCCTGGAAGGCAGGGGCCCCCAGTGAAGCTTTCTTT. The variable domain in full, with the rest retrieved from reference TRBV30 and TRBJ1-1, is SQTIHQWPATLVQPVGSPLSLECTVEGTSNPNLYWYRQAAGRGLQLLFYSVGIGQISSEVPQNLSASRPQDRQFILSSKKLLLSDSGFYLCAWKAGAPSEAFFGQGTRLTVV.

This clonotype was recorded at least ten times. The CDR3: CSAEGGLNQPQHF. The CDR3 DNA reads TGCAGTGCCGAAGGAGGGCTCAATCAGCCCCAGCATTTT. This sequence joins TRBV20-1 and TRBJ1-5; D call uncertain. Trimming removed 6 bases from V and 3 bases from J, with 12 bases in between. CDR1 is DFQATT, CDR2 SNEGSKA, per germline (reference sequence). This CDR3 has 13 residues.

This clonotype appeared many times. The rearrangement uses TRBV9 and TRBJ1-1, with D hard to call. The CDR3 loop spans 13 amino acids. CDR1 and CDR2 from the germline V gene are SGDLS and YYNGEE. V lost 3 bases, J lost 4 bases, and 10 bases lay in between. The CDR3 region is CASSEDGTTEAFF. DNA of the CDR3: TGTGCCAGCAGCGAAGATGGTACCACTGAAGCTTTCTTT.

This clonotype was detected ten times or more. The chain has TRBV18 and TRBJ2-7; 8 nucleotides line up with TRBD1. Trimming cost V 3 bases and J 6 bases; bases outside gene matches: 4. CDR3 length: 13 amino acids. Germline values: CDR1 KGHSH, CDR2 LQKENI. The CDR3 DNA reads as TGTGCCAGCTCACCTCAGACAGGGGTCGAGCAGTACTTC. Amino acid sequence: CASSPQTGVEQYF.

Many counts were recorded for this clonotype. The gene calls are TRBV14 and TRBJ1-1; the D gene is possibly TRBD1 (5 bases). V dropped 6 bases and J dropped 5 bases, with 22 bases sitting between them. The CDR3 consists of 16 residues. The germline V gene has CDR1 SGHDN and CDR2 FVKESK. CDR3 loop: CASSPLSGEGRTEAFF. In DNA, the CDR3 is TGTGCCAGCAGTCCTCTCTCGGGGGAAGGAAGGACTGAAGCTTTCTTT.

The V gene is TRBV28, the J gene TRBJ1-2; TRBD1 matches 10 bases. The CDR3 is made up of 13 amino acids. Germline loops: CDR1 MDHEN, CDR2 SYDVKM. J was trimmed by 9 bases and V by 6 bases; bases with no gene match: 7. CDR3 protein: CASSRQGARSYTF. In DNA form, the CDR3 reads TGTGCCAGCAGCCGACAGGGGGCGCGGAGCTACACCTTC.

This clonotype has a count of ten or more. This rearrangement joins TRBV6-5 to TRBJ1-2; the D gene is possibly TRBD1 (6 bases). V was clipped by 2 bases and J by 4 bases, with 14 bases between them. This CDR3 has 15 residues. Looked up from germline, CDR1 is MNHEY and CDR2 is SVGAGI. The CDR3: CASSYSSRGLYGYTF. In DNA form, the CDR3 reads TGTGCCAGCAGTTACAGTTCCAGGGGCCTCTATGGCTACACCTTC.

This clonotype was counted ten times or more. The chain recombines TRBV9 with TRBJ2-1, with 7 bases aligning to TRBD2. This CDR3 has 14 residues. The trim removed 0 bases at V and 7 bases at J, leaving 4 bases unmatched. Germline CDR1 reads SGDLS; CDR2 reads YYNGEE. CDR3 sequence: CASSVGGGRNEQFF. Written as DNA, the CDR3 is TGTGCCAGCAGCGTAGGGGGAGGGCGGAATGAGCAGTTCTTC.

There are many counts of this clonotype. The chain is built from TRBV29-1 and TRBJ1-4; no clear D gene. The CDR3 totals 13 residues. V lost 4 bases and J lost 3, with 9 bases in between. Germline CDR1 reads SQVTM; CDR2 reads ANQGSEA. The CDR3 sequence is CSVGGGANEKLFF. CDR3 sequence (DNA): TGCAGCGTTGGAGGAGGAGCTAATGAAAAACTGTTTTTT.

The table lists this clonotype with many counts. V usage is TRBV30 and J usage is TRBJ2-1; TRBD2 matches at 7 bases. The CDR3 covers 15 residues. The V gene's germline CDR1 is GTSNPN and CDR2 SVGIG (reference sequence). With 1 base clipped from V and 7 bases from J, the junction kept 10 bases outside the gene matches. The CDR3 reads CAWSGYGGSINEQFF. DNA for the CDR3: TGTGCCTGGAGTGGTTATGGCGGGAGCATTAATGAGCAGTTCTTC.

There are many counts of this clonotype. V gene TRBV2 combines with J gene TRBJ2-6; D might be TRBD2 (6 bases). The CDR3 runs 17 residues. Trimming shortened V by 3 bases and J by 0 bases, and 12 bases separated the two germline ends. Germline V lookup: CDR1 SNHLY, CDR2 FYNNEI. CDR3 nucleotide sequence: TGTGCCAGCAGTGATTGGGCGGGGAGCTCTGGGGCCAACGTCCTGACTTTC. Translation: CASSDWAGSSGANVLTF.

This clonotype was counted many times. The rearrangement links TRBV7-9 to TRBJ2-5; D not resolved. The germline V gene encodes CDR1 SEHNR and CDR2 FQNEAQ (reference sequence). This CDR3 is built from 9 residues. The CDR3 sequence: CAPEETQYF. DNA for the CDR3: TGTGCTCCAGAGGAGACCCAGTACTTC.

Ten or more counts support this clonotype. The J gene is TRBJ2-5, the V gene TRBV6-2 or TRBV6-3; D tentatively reads TRBD1 or TRBD2 (6 bases each). CDR1 is MNHEY and CDR2 is SVGEGT in the germline V gene. The CDR3 is made up of 14 amino acids. V was pared by 6 bases and J by 1 base, with 12 bases between. The CDR3 sequence is CASRRDTAQETQYF. As DNA, the CDR3 is TGTGCCAGCAGGCGGGACACCGCCCAAGAGACCCAGTACTTC.

This clonotype was observed many times. This sequence joins TRBV20-1 and TRBJ2-2; a possible D gene is TRBD1 (6 bases). The CDR3 loop spans 15 amino acids. Trimming removed 0 bases from V and 4 bases from J, with 12 bases in between. Per the germline V gene, CDR1 is DFQATT and CDR2 is SNEGSKA (reference sequence). CDR3 nucleotides: TGCAGTGCTAGAGATCCCCGGACAGCCACCGGGGAGCTGTTTTTT. Amino acid sequence: CSARDPRTATGELFF.

This clonotype was observed at least ten times. The rearrangement uses TRBV25-1 and TRBJ1-1; TRBD1 is a possible D gene (5 bases). The CDR3 consists of 12 residues. V lost 11 bases, J lost 5 bases, and 15 bases lay in between. Germline assignment: CDR1 MGHDK and CDR2 SYGVNS. CDR3 nucleotide sequence: TGTGCCTCGAGGGGCGGGGGGACTGAAGCTTTCTTT. Translated, it gives CASRGGGTEAFF. The full variable domain, with the rest looked up from reference TRBV25-1 and TRBJ1-1, is EADIYQTPRYLVIGTGKKITLECSQTMGHDKMYWYQQDPGMELHLIHYSYGVNSTEKGDLSSESTVSRIRTEHFPLTLESARPSHTSQYLCASRGGGTEAFFGQGTRLTVV.

This clonotype was counted many times. The J gene is TRBJ1-2, the V gene TRBV27; TRBD1 agrees at 7 bases. Trimming removed 5 bases from V and 4 bases from J; junction bases left unmatched: 10. This CDR3 spans 15 amino acids. Germline V lookup: CDR1 MNHEY, CDR2 SMNVEV (reference sequence). The CDR3 DNA reads TGTGCCAGCAGTCCCTCCCTACAGGGGACCTATGGCTACACCTTC. Amino acids: CASSPSLQGTYGYTF.

The sample holds many counts of this clonotype. The CDR3 loop is CASIQQLAGVSYNEQFF. CDR3 DNA sequence: TGTGCCAGCATCCAGCAACTAGCGGGAGTGTCGTACAATGAGCAGTTCTTC. This rearrangement joins TRBV14 to TRBJ2-1, with 11 nucleotides matching TRBD2. Germline assignment: CDR1 SGHDN and CDR2 FVKESK. V shed 7 bases and J 4 bases; nucleotides not matched to a gene: 12. CDR3 length: 17 amino acids.

This clonotype was recorded at least ten times. The V and J genes are TRBV18 and TRBJ1-5, with D possibly being TRBD1 (5 bases). Trimming left V 0 bases short and J 3 bases short, with 9 bases between. CDR3 length equals 15 residues. Germline lookup yields CDR1 KGHSH and CDR2 LQKENI. CDR3: CASSPPGRDNQPQHF. The CDR3 DNA sequence: TGTGCCAGCTCACCACCGGGCAGGGACAATCAGCCCCAGCATTTT.

This clonotype was detected many times. The V call is TRBV20-1, the J call TRBJ2-2; tentative D call: TRBD2 (5 bases). The CDR3 length is 15 residues. V lost 2 bases and J lost 5, with 15 bases in between. Germline V gives CDR1 DFQATT, CDR2 SNEGSKA (reference sequence). The CDR3 region has the DNA TGCAGTGCTAGATGGCTAGCCCCGGGGACCGGGGAGCTGTTTTTT. This translates into CSARWLAPGTGELFF.

About this clonotype itself: A single base is all that separates this from a far larger clone, so a read error is likely. The genes are TRBV2 and TRBJ2-7; D is undetermined. The CDR3 is made up of 13 amino acids. From germline, CDR1 is SNHLY and CDR2 FYNNEI. Trimming shortened V by 9 bases and J by 7 bases, and 19 bases separated the two germline ends. CDR3 residues: CASDPALYNEQYF. CDR3 in DNA: TGTGCCAGTGATCCTGCCTTGTACAATGAGCAGTACTTC.

As for this clonotype: One end of the junction fails to match germline, which may point to a read error. V usage is TRBV20-1 and J usage is TRBJ2-1; D could derive from TRBD1 or TRBD2 (5 bases each). There are 13 residues in the CDR3. Germline assignment: CDR1 DFQATT and CDR2 SNEGSKA (reference sequence). The CDR3 spells CSASGAAYNEQFF. The CDR3 DNA reads as TGCAGTGCTAGCGGGGCAGCCTACAATGAGCAATTCTTC.